These T cell receptor beta chains were read from a single sample in a study of blood T cell repertoires in COVID-19. TCRdb keeps only in-frame clones here, not all; method: immunoSEQ multiplex PCR. The sample includes 200,000 to 300,000 clones, 81% of them seen just once. Sample: peripheral blood. These receptors were collected from a woman aged 80 or over with acute or convalescent COVID-19. CDR3s include the opening cysteine and the closing phenylalanine or tryptophan. D genes are given only for firm matches. A row's size may be missing; if present it is once, few, many or a size class.

d_gene,abundance,j_gene,v_gene,CDR3nt,CDR3aa
.,.,TRBJ2-5,TRBV19,TGTGCCAGTAGTATTATCCCCCAAGAGACCCAGTACTTC,CASSIIPQETQYF
.,.,TRBJ2-1,TRBV11-2,TGTGCCAGCAGCTTAGGTCTAGGAAGTCGAGAGCAGTTCTTC,CASSLGLGSREQFF
TRBD1,.,TRBJ1-2,TRBV27,TGTGCCAGCAGGCCGGCGGGACAGCCAAACTATGGCTACACCTTC,CASRPAGQPNYGYTF
.,.,TRBJ1-1,TRBV5-1,TGCGCCAGCAGCTTGTCTGGCACGGGCACTGAAGCTTTCTTT,CASSLSGTGTEAFF
TRBD2,.,TRBJ2-1,TRBV15,TGTGCCACCAGCAGGCCGACCTTAGGGAGGGATGAGCAGTTCTTC,CATSRPTLGRDEQFF
.,.,TRBJ1-1,TRBV5-5,TGTGCCAGCAGCTGGCAAGGGGTGAACACTGAAGCTTTCTTT,CASSWQGVNTEAFF
.,many,TRBJ1-5,TRBV6-5,TGTGCCAGCAGATCGTTGGCAGGTGGCAATCAGCCCCAGCATTTT,CASRSLAGGNQPQHF
.,few,TRBJ1-5,TRBV27,TGTGCCAGCAGTTACTCGGGGGGAGGGCCCCAGCATTTT,CASSYSGGGPQHF
TRBD2,.,TRBJ2-7,TRBV4-1,TGCGCCAGCAGCCAAGAATGGCTAGCGGGAGGAGGAGAGCAGTACTTC,CASSQEWLAGGGEQYF
.,.,TRBJ1-3,TRBV5-4,TGTGCCAGCAGCTTGCTAACAGGTGCTTCTGGAAACACCATATATTTT,CASSLLTGASGNTIYF
TRBD2,.,TRBJ2-1,TRBV5-1,TGCGCCAGCAGCTCCGGACTAGCCGACAATGAGCAGTTCTTC,CASSSGLADNEQFF
TRBD1,.,TRBJ1-2,TRBV5-1,TGCGCCAGCAGCCTACTGGGACAGGCGATCTATGGCTACACCTTC,CASSLLGQAIYGYTF
.,.,TRBJ1-2,TRBV6-5,TGTGCCAGCAGTAACAGTGGCTATGGCTACACCTTC,CASSNSGYGYTF
.,.,TRBJ1-6,TRBV15,TGTGCCACCAGTCAGGTGCTTAGCTCCTATAATTCACCCCTCCACTTT,CATSQVLSSYNSPLHF
TRBD1,.,TRBJ2-7,TRBV5-1,TGCGCCAGCAGCTTGGTGATAGGGGGACAGGGGGCTGCCTACGAGCAGTACTTC,CASSLVIGGQGAAYEQYF
TRBD1,few,TRBJ1-2,TRBV5-5,TGTGCCAGCAGCCCCGGACAGGGGGGCTATGGCTACACCTTC,CASSPGQGGYGYTF
TRBD1,.,TRBJ1-6,TRBV18,TGTGCCAGCTCACCAATAGAGGGGGCGAGGTCACCCCTCCACTTT,CASSPIEGARSPLHF
.,.,TRBJ1-6,TRBV19,TGTGCCAGTAGTATTGGGGAGAGTGATTCACCCCTCCACTTT,CASSIGESDSPLHF
.,.,TRBJ2-1,TRBV2,TGTGCCAGCAGTGAAGGTCTAGGGGCTTGGAATGAGCAGTTCTTC,CASSEGLGAWNEQFF
.,.,TRBJ2-7,TRBV5-1,TGCGCCAGCAGCTTCGAGGGAAATTCCTACGAGCAGTACTTC,CASSFEGNSYEQYF
TRBD1,.,TRBJ1-1,TRBV12-3/TRBV12-4,TGTGCCAGCAGTTCAGGGGGCTTCACTGAAGCTTTCTTT,CASSSGGFTEAFF
TRBD2,.,TRBJ2-1,TRBV9,TGTGCCAGCAGCCTGCTGTCCGGGGGGAACTACAATGAGCAGTTCTTC,CASSLLSGGNYNEQFF
.,.,TRBJ2-5,TRBV5-4,TGTGCCAGCAGTCACCGGGACAACGGCGAGACCCAGTACTTC,CASSHRDNGETQYF
TRBD1,.,TRBJ2-7,TRBV6-5,TGTGCCAGCGGAACAACAGGGGGCATCTACGAGCAGTACTTC,CASGTTGGIYEQYF
.,.,TRBJ1-1,TRBV10-3,TGTGCCATCAGTGAGCCGCTTGCCCCTCGGAGAGCTTTCTTT,CAISEPLAPRRAFF
TRBD1,.,TRBJ1-1,TRBV3-1/TRBV3-2,TGTGCCAGCTTCGGGACAGGTGAAGCTTTCTTT,CASFGTGEAFF
TRBD1,.,TRBJ1-1,TRBV6-5,TGTGCCAGCAGTCCACAGGGGTCTTTGAACACTGAAGCTTTCTTT,CASSPQGSLNTEAFF
.,.,TRBJ2-5,TRBV9,TGTGCCAGCAGCGTAGCTGGGGAGGAGACCCAGTACTTC,CASSVAGEETQYF